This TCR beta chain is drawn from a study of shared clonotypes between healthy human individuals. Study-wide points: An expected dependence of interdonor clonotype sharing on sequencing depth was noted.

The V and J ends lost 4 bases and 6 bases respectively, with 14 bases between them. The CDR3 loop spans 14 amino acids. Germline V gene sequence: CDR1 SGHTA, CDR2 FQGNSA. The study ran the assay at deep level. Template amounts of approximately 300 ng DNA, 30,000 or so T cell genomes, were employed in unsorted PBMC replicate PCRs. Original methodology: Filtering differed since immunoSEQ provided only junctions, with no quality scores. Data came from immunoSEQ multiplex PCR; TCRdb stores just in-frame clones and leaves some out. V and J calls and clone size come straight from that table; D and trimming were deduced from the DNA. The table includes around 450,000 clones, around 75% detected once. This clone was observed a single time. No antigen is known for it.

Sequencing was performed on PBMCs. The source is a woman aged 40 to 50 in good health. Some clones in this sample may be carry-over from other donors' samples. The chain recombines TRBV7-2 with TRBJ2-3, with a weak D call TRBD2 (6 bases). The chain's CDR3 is CASSYGTPSDTQYF. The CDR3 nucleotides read TGTGCCAGCAGCTACGGGACTCCCTCCGATACGCAGTATTTT.